Presented here are 8 T cell receptor beta chains from one specimen sequenced in a study of tumor-infiltrating lymphocytes in primary liver carcinoma. Unsorted bulk tissue of about 18-32 mg yielded co-extracted RNA and DNA. Total RNA (around 500 ng) served as template for TCR beta cDNA synthesis primed by a constant-region primer. Researchers made the TCR beta libraries by running three nested multiplex PCR rounds with slightly modified ARM-PCR. Amplification in the first two PCR rounds was performed using TRBV1-TRBV30 forward primers and a C-beta reverse primer for roughly 9 cycles each. A single record per CDR3 protein comes from TCRdb applying MiXCR to the multiplex PCR reads. The sample includes roughly 200,000 distinct CDR3 sequences, 85% of them seen just once. Sequenced material: tumor tissue from primary liver carcinoma. These receptors came from a middle-aged man with primary liver carcinoma and hepatitis B virus infection.

Details on this clonotype: This may stem from a read error, because a much larger clone lies one nucleotide away. The chain recombines TRBV30 with TRBJ1-1; possibly TRBD1 for D (5 bases). Germline CDR1 GTSNPN, CDR2 SVGIG (reference sequence). CDR3 length: 14 residues. CDR3 nucleotide sequence: TGTGCCTGGAGCGTTCTTGGGGCGAACATTGAAGCTTTCTTT. Its translation: CAWSVLGANIEAFF. The variable domain in full, completed from reference TRBV30 and TRBJ1-1, reads SQTIHQWPATLVQPVGSPLSLECTVEGTSNPNLYWYRQAAGRGLQLLFYSVGIGQISSEVPQNLSASRPQDRQFILSSKKLLLSDSGFYLCAWSVLGANIEAFFGQGTRLTVV.

The CDR3 sequence is CASSLFGSGANVLTF. CDR3 bases: TGTGCCAGCAGTTTATTTGGCTCTGGGGCCAACGTCCTGACTTTC. The chain links TRBV28 to TRBJ2-6; no clear D gene. The CDR3 covers 15 residues. The ends were cut back, 1 base at V and 0 bases at J, with 4 bases in the middle. CDR1 and CDR2 from the germline V gene are MDHEN and SYDVKM.

This clonotype was counted a few times. It may be a read error: a sequence one base away is much more abundant. The conserved closing phenylalanine or tryptophan is absent in this CDR3, likely reflecting a read error. The chain carries TRBV5-1 and TRBJ2-7; tentatively, D is TRBD1 (6 bases). CDR3 length: 14 residues. Trimming cost V 4 bases and J 1 base, with 12 bases left between them. The V gene's germline CDR1 is SGHRS and CDR2 YFSETQ. CDR3 nucleotides: TGCGCCAGCAGCACATCTGGACAGTCCTACGAGCAGTACCTC. Its translation: CASSTSGQSYEQYL.

The chain couples TRBV7-8 to TRBJ2-3, with D maybe TRBD2 (6 bases). In germline, CDR1 is SGHVS, CDR2 FQNEAQ. Trimming took off 4 bases at V and 2 bases at J, with 16 bases between the two ends. This CDR3 comprises 16 residues. CDR3: CASSYGLSDYTDTQYF. DNA of the CDR3: TGTGCCAGCAGCTACGGACTATCGGACTACACAGATACGCAGTATTTT.

Concerning this clonotype: Mismatch with germline at one junction end may stem from a read error. The chain joins TRBV28 to TRBJ2-6; D is unclear. CDR3 length equals 14 residues. Germline assignment: CDR1 MDHEN and CDR2 SYDVKM. The CDR3 spells CASSSPAEANVLTF. CDR3 in DNA: TGTGCAAGCAGCTCCCCCGCTGAGGCCAACGTCCTGACTTTC.

The chain links TRBV29-1 to TRBJ1-2, with D maybe TRBD1 (6 bases). The CDR3 loop spans 14 amino acids. Germline loops: CDR1 SQVTM, CDR2 ANQGSEA. V lost 6 bases and J lost 5, with 19 bases in between. DNA for the CDR3: TGCAGCGTCAAGTCTGGACAGTCGTTGTATGGCTACACCTTC. It encodes CSVKSGQSLYGYTF.

Note on this clonotype: As the CDR3 is not closed by the conserved phenylalanine or tryptophan, this likely results from a read error. The chain carries TRBV6-1 and TRBJ1-6; D gene ambiguous. This CDR3 is built from 16 residues. Trimming removed 7 bases at V and 4 bases at J, with 17 bases between. Germline values: CDR1 MNHNS, CDR2 SASEGT. CDR3 in DNA: TGTGCCAGCACTCGCCGGTCGGGCGGGTATAATTCACCCCTCCACTAT. Its protein product is CASTRRSGGYNSPLHY.

This clonotype was seen a single time. The conserved phenylalanine or tryptophan is not found at the CDR3 terminus, so this likely reflects a read error. The DNA is left out, because the CDR3 cannot be placed on it with certainty; the CDR3 is given as TCRdb lists it. This chain uses TRBV11-2 with TRBJ2-7. Germline loops: CDR1 SGHAT, CDR2 FQNNGV. Both ends counted, the CDR3 spans 15 residues. CDR3 sequence: CASSSGRLYAREHFI.